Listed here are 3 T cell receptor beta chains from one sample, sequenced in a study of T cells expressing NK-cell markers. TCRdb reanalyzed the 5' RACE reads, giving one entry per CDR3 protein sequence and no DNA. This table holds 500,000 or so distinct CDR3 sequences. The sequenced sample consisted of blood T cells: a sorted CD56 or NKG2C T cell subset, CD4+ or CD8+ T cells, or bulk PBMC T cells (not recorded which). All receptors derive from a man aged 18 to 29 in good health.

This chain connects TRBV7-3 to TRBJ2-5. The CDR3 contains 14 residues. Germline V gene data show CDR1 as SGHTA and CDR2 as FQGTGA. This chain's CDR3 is CASSLNGMGETQYF.

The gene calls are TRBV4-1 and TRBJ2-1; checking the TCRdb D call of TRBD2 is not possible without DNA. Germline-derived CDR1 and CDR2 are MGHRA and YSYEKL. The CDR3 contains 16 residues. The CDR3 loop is CASSQFLAGGYNEQFF.

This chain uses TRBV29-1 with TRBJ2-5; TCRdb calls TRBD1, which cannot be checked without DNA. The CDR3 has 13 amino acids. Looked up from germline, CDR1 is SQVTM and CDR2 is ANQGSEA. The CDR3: CSASGQGVETQYF.